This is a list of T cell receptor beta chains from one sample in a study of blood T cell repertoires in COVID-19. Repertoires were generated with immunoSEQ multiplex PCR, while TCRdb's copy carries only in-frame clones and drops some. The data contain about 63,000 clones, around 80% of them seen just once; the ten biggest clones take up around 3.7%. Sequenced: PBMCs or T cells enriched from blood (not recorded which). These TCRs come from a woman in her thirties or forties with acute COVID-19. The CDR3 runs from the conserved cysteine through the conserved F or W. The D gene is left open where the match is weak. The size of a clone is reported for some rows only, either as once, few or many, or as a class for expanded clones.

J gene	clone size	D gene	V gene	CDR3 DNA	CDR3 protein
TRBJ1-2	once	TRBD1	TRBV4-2	TGTGCCAGCAATCCGGGACAGGGGGCGAAAGCGGGGGGCTACACCTTC	CASNPGQGAKAGGYTF
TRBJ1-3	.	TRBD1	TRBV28	TGTGCCAGCAGCACAGGGGGCTCTGGAAACACCATATATTTT	CASSTGGSGNTIYF
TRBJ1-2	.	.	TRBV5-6	TGTGCCAGCAGCAGCCCCGGGGGGGGTGGCTACACCTTC	CASSSPGGGGYTF
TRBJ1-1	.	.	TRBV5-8	TGTGCCAGCACCCCCCCCCGTGGCAACACTGAAGCTTTCTTT	CASTPPRGNTEAFF
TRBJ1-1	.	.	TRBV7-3	TGTGCCAGCAGCGAGCAAAGCAACAGCCATGAAGCTTTCTTT	CASSEQSNSHEAFF
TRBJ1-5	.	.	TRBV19	TGTGCCAGTAAACGCTCCCCCACTATACCTAGCAATCAGCCCCAGCATTTT	CASKRSPTIPSNQPQHF
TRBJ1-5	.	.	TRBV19	TGTGCCAGTCTCGGACACAACAGGGACAATCAGCCCCAGCATTTT	CASLGHNRDNQPQHF
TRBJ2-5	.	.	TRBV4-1	TGCGCCAGCAGCCAAGCGAACAGGGTCCAAGAGACCCAGTACTTC	CASSQANRVQETQYF
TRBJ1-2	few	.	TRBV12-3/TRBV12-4	TGTGCCAGCATGGGTGGGGCACAGGGTGGCTACACCTTC	CASMGGAQGGYTF
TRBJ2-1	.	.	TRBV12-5	TGTGCTAGTGGTTCCGGGGTCGTAGGAGTGAATGAGCAGTTCTTC	CASGSGVVGVNEQFF
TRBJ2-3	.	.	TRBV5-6	TGTGCCAGCAGCTTGGGTGGGCTGGGCCCAGATACGCAGTATTTT	CASSLGGLGPDTQYF
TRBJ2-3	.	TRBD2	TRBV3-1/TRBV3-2	TGTGCCAGCAGCCTAAGGACTAGCGGGAGGCCAGATACGCAGTATTTT	CASSLRTSGRPDTQYF
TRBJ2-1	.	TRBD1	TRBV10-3	TGTGCCATCAGTCCGGGACAGGTCGACAATGAGCAGTTCTTC	CAISPGQVDNEQFF
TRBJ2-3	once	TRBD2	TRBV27	TGTGCCAGCAGTCCATGGACTAGCGGGCTATTCACAGATACGCAGTATTTT	CASSPWTSGLFTDTQYF
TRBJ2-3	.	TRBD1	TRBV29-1	TGCAGCGTTGTTAACCCTGGGACAGGGCGCACAGATACGCAGTATTTT	CSVVNPGTGRTDTQYF
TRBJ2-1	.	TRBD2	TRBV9	TGTGCCAGCAGCGTAGGGACGGCTAGCGGGTACAATGAGCAGTTCTTC	CASSVGTASGYNEQFF
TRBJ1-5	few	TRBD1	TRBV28	TGTGCCAGCAGACTACCAAAATATAAGGACAGGGATAGCAATCAGCCCCAGCATTTT	CASRLPKYKDRDSNQPQHF
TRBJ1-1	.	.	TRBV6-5	TGTGCCAGCAGTTACCCGACAGGATTTCTAGGGACTGAAGCTTTCTTT	CASSYPTGFLGTEAFF
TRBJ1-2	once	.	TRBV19	TGTGCCAGTACTTACGACTCGCCCCGTGGCTACACCTTC	CASTYDSPRGYTF
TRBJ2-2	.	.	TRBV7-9	TGTGCCAGCAGGCCGGGGGAGTGGGGCGGGGAGCTGTTTTTT	CASRPGEWGGELFF
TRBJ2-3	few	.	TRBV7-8	TGTGCCAGCAGCTTAAGGGTCGTTGGGAGTACTAGCACAGATACGCAGTATTTT	CASSLRVVGSTSTDTQYF
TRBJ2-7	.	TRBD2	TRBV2	TGTGCCAGCAGTGAACCGGGACTAAAATCCGAGCAGTACTTC	CASSEPGLKSEQYF
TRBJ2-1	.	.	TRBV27	TGTGCCAGCAGTTTGCACTACGGGGTCTCCTACAATGAGCAGTTCTTC	CASSLHYGVSYNEQFF
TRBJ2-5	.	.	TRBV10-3	TGTGCCATCCCCGTGGGGCAGGGGCCTTTCCAAGAGACCCAGTACTTC	CAIPVGQGPFQETQYF